One sample yielded the 24 T cell receptor beta chains listed below, sequenced in a study of blood T cell repertoires in COVID-19. Repertoires were generated with immunoSEQ multiplex PCR, while TCRdb's copy carries only in-frame clones and drops some. The sample records about 220,000 clones, more than 65% being singletons. The specimen sequenced was peripheral blood. The receptors here all came from a woman of 80 years or more with acute or convalescent COVID-19.

Concerning this clone: This CDR3 is also generated by other DNA sequences in the sample. This chain uses TRBV12-3 or TRBV12-4 with TRBJ1-1, with D tentatively TRBD1 (6 bases). The CDR3 is made up of 11 amino acids. The V and J ends lost 3 bases and 8 bases respectively, with 7 bases between them. The CDR3 DNA sequence: TGTGCCAGCAGTTTGGGGACAGAAGCTTTCTTT. This sequence encodes CASSLGTEAFF.

This sequence joins TRBV9 and TRBJ2-7; 10 bases fit TRBD2. Germline CDR1 SGDLS, CDR2 YYNGEE. This CDR3 is 16 amino acids long. With 3 bases clipped from V and 1 base from J, the junction kept 7 bases outside the gene matches. This CDR3 reads CASSGSSGGPSYEQYF. In nucleotides, the CDR3 is TGTGCCAGCAGCGGATCTAGCGGGGGTCCTTCCTACGAGCAGTACTTC.

This chain links TRBV6-2 or TRBV6-3 with TRBJ1-1; tentative D call: TRBD1 (5 bases). This CDR3 is built from 15 residues. The germline gives CDR1 MNHEY, CDR2 SVGEGT. Trimming removed 2 bases from V and 2 bases from J, with 12 bases in between. The CDR3 nucleotides are TGTGCCAGCAGTTACCCCGCAGGGCGCAACACTGAAGCTTTCTTT. It encodes CASSYPAGRNTEAFF.

The chain is built from TRBV29-1 and TRBJ1-1; the match to TRBD1 covers 7 bases. The germline V gene encodes CDR1 SQVTM and CDR2 ANQGSEA. V shed 6 bases, J shed 3 bases, and the junction held 10 bases outside the gene matches. The CDR3 extends over 14 amino acids. The CDR3 protein is CSVRTGFTDTEAFF. The CDR3 region has the DNA TGCAGCGTGCGGACAGGCTTTACGGACACTGAAGCTTTCTTT.

The rearrangement links TRBV5-6 to TRBJ2-3; D gene unclear. Trimming left V 2 bases short and J 0 bases short, with 7 bases between. Germline V gene sequence: CDR1 SGHDT, CDR2 YYEEEE. The CDR3 totals 14 residues. CDR3 in DNA: TGTGCCAGCAGCTTCCGTCCCAGCACAGATACGCAGTATTTT. This translates into CASSFRPSTDTQYF.

The chain's CDR3 is CASSQDDNGQPQHF. Written as DNA, the CDR3 is TGCGCCAGCAGCCAAGACGACAATGGACAGCCCCAGCATTTT. V usage is TRBV4-3 and J usage is TRBJ1-5; D unclear. This CDR3 is 14 amino acids long. The V end was cut by 0 bases, the J end by 7 bases, with 10 bases between. CDR1 and CDR2 (germline): LGHNA, YSLEER.

This chain links TRBV3-1 (or the pseudogene TRBV3-2) with TRBJ2-5, with 14 bases lining up with TRBD2. Germline CDR1 is LGHDT and CDR2 is YNNKEL (reference sequence). The CDR3 contains 17 residues. V shed 4 bases, J shed 3 bases, and the junction held 7 bases outside the gene matches. CDR3 coding DNA: TGTGCCAGCAGCCTGCGCCGACTAGCGGGGGGGAAAGAGACCCAGTACTTC. The encoded protein is CASSLRRLAGGKETQYF.

The chain uses TRBV5-1 and TRBJ1-2; the match to TRBD1 covers 10 bases. From germline, CDR1 is SGHRS and CDR2 YFSETQ. Trimming took 0 bases from V and 6 from J; bases not matched to a gene: 11. This CDR3 contains 17 residues. For the CDR3, the DNA is TGCGCCAGCAGCTTGGGGAGTACCGGGACAGGGGTCGATGGCTACACCTTC. The encoded protein is CASSLGSTGTGVDGYTF.

J is TRBJ1-1 and V is TRBV4-3; 7 bases are shared with TRBD1. Germline CDR1 reads LGHNA; CDR2 reads YSLEER. Germline trimming cut 6 bases from V and 0 bases from J; bases unmatched to any gene: 7. The CDR3 runs 15 residues. In DNA form, the CDR3 reads TGCGCCAGCAGACTGGACGGACAGGTGAACACTGAAGCTTTCTTT. Protein sequence: CASRLDGQVNTEAFF.

The chain employs TRBV24-1 and TRBJ1-1; weak D call: TRBD1 (5 bases). CDR1 and CDR2 (germline): KGHDR, SFDVKD. The germline V and J ends were trimmed by 0 bases and 5 bases, with 15 bases remaining between them. The CDR3 is 16 amino acids. The CDR3, as DNA: TGTGCCACCAGTGATTTGCCGGTCGGAGGGGAGACTGAAGCTTTCTTT. Its protein is CATSDLPVGGETEAFF.

The rearrangement joins TRBV19 to TRBJ2-3; 10 bases are shared with TRBD2. The trim removed 3 bases at V and 4 bases at J, leaving 7 bases unmatched. Germline V CDR1 and CDR2: LNHDA, SQIVND (reference sequence). This CDR3 spans 16 amino acids. The CDR3 DNA is TGTGCCAGTAGTATTAGGCTAGCGGGGGAGGCAGATACGCAGTATTTT. This translates into CASSIRLAGEADTQYF.

This chain links TRBV30 with TRBJ2-7; 8 nucleotides agree with TRBD1. The CDR3 is made up of 13 amino acids. The V and J ends lost 3 bases and 7 bases, in that order; junction bases with no gene match: 8. Germline CDR1 and CDR2: GTSNPN and SVGIG (reference sequence). The CDR3 bases are TGTGCCTGGAGCAGGACAGGGCCTGGTGAGCAGTACTTC. Its translation is CAWSRTGPGEQYF.

The chain couples TRBV14 to TRBJ1-2, with 7 bases lining up with TRBD1. In germline, CDR1 is SGHDN, CDR2 FVKESK. Trimming removed 4 bases from V and 4 bases from J; junction bases left unmatched: 9. The CDR3 spans 15 residues. The CDR3 loop is CASSLRTGGLYGYTF. In nucleotides, the CDR3 is TGTGCCAGCAGCCTTAGGACAGGAGGACTCTATGGCTACACCTTC.

This clone was observed a handful of times. This sequence joins TRBV4-3 and TRBJ1-2; D remains ambiguous. The length of the CDR3 is 16 residues. Germline CDR1 reads LGHNA; CDR2 reads YSLEER. V lost 0 bases and J 5 bases, leaving 16 bases between the germline ends. The CDR3 reads CASSQDLEGRRYGYTF. CDR3 nucleotide sequence: TGCGCCAGCAGCCAAGATTTAGAAGGGCGGAGGTATGGCTACACCTTC.

The chain recombines TRBV7-9 with TRBJ2-7, with TRBD1 matching 7 bases. The germline V gene encodes CDR1 SEHNR and CDR2 FQNEAQ (reference sequence). J gave up 4 bases and V 5 bases, and 11 bases lay outside the gene matches. The CDR3 runs to 15 residues. The CDR3 DNA follows: TGTGCCAGCAGCGTCCAGGGGGTCCCTCAGTACGAGCAGTACTTC. Encoded protein: CASSVQGVPQYEQYF.

V usage is TRBV27 and J usage is TRBJ2-7; possibly TRBD2 for D (6 bases). Trimming shortened V by 5 bases and J by 1 base, and 18 bases separated the two germline ends. CDR3 size: 16 residues. Per the germline V gene, CDR1 is MNHEY and CDR2 is SMNVEV (reference sequence). The CDR3 region is CASSQRREPSSYEQYF. CDR3 bases: TGTGCCAGCAGTCAGAGGCGGGAACCTTCTTCCTACGAGCAGTACTTC.

The sample holds one count of this clone. The V gene is TRBV5-4, the J gene TRBJ2-7; 8 bases line up with TRBD1. This CDR3 spans 13 amino acids. Unmatched junction bases numbered 3, after V lost 3 bases and J lost 4 bases. Germline CDR1 is SGHNT and CDR2 is YYREEE (reference sequence). The CDR3 DNA follows: TGTGCCAGCAGCTGGCAGGGGGCTTACGAGCAGTACTTC. Its protein is CASSWQGAYEQYF.

The V call is TRBV28, the J call TRBJ1-1, with D uncertain. Germline V lookup: CDR1 MDHEN, CDR2 SYDVKM. CDR3 size: 11 residues. The V end lost 10 bases, the J end lost 4 bases, and 10 bases lay between the germline ends. This chain's CDR3 is CATRGITEAFF. DNA for the CDR3: TGTGCCACCCGGGGTATCACTGAAGCTTTCTTT.

This clone was detected only a few times. The chain has TRBV28 and TRBJ1-2; TRBD1 aligns across 7 bases. The germline V gene has CDR1 MDHEN and CDR2 SYDVKM. V shed 5 bases and J 4 bases; nucleotides not matched to a gene: 7. This CDR3 comprises 14 residues. Written as DNA, the CDR3 is TGTGCCAGCAGTATGTCAGGGGGTGCCTATGGCTACACCTTC. Protein sequence: CASSMSGGAYGYTF.

The chain combines TRBV25-1 with TRBJ1-1; a possible D gene is TRBD1 (5 bases). The CDR3 totals 13 residues. V was cut by 0 bases and J by 11 bases, with 13 bases left in between. Germline CDR1 MGHDK, CDR2 SYGVNS. The CDR3: CASSEYRGGRAFF. DNA of the CDR3: TGTGCCAGCAGTGAATACCGGGGGGGACGGGCTTTCTTT. Variable domain in full (rest from reference TRBV25-1 and TRBJ1-1): EADIYQTPRYLVIGTGKKITLECSQTMGHDKMYWYQQDPGMELHLIHYSYGVNSTEKGDLSSESTVSRIRTEHFPLTLESARPSHTSQYLCASSEYRGGRAFFGQGTRLTVV.

CDR3 amino acids: CASSLSVGQPNEKLFF. CDR3 nucleotide sequence: TGTGCCAGCAGCTTGTCAGTTGGACAGCCTAATGAAAAACTGTTTTTT. The rearrangement uses TRBV5-4 and TRBJ1-4; a possible D gene is TRBD1 (6 bases). The V gene lost 1 base and the J gene lost 3 bases, with 13 bases spanning the gap. The CDR3 is 16 residues long. Germline V gene data show CDR1 as SGHNT and CDR2 as YYREEE (reference sequence).

This rearrangement joins TRBV12-3 or TRBV12-4 to TRBJ2-1; TRBD1 matches at 7 bases. The CDR3 is made up of 13 amino acids. J lost 7 bases, V lost 4 bases, and 4 bases had no gene match. The CDR3 sequence is CASSSTGRNEQFF. CDR3 bases: TGTGCCAGCAGTTCGACAGGGAGAAATGAGCAGTTCTTC.

As concerns this clone: A much larger clone lies one base from this, so it may be a read error. This chain connects TRBV7-9 to TRBJ2-7, with 8 bases matching TRBD2. V shed 3 bases, J shed 3 bases, and the junction held 1 base outside the gene matches. From germline, CDR1 is SEHNR and CDR2 FQNEAQ (reference sequence). The CDR3 has 13 residues. The CDR3 is CASSFAGGYEQYF. CDR3 nucleotide sequence: TGTGCCAGCAGCTTCGCGGGGGGCTACGAGCAGTACTTC.

This chain uses TRBV19 with TRBJ1-2; possible D gene TRBD1, 6 bases. Germline V gene data show CDR1 as LNHDA and CDR2 as SQIVND (reference sequence). Trimming left V 2 bases short and J 5 bases short, with 12 bases between. This CDR3 is built from 14 residues. DNA of the CDR3: TGTGCCAGTAGTATAACAGGGCTTTCGTATGGCTACACCTTC. Encoded protein: CASSITGLSYGYTF.